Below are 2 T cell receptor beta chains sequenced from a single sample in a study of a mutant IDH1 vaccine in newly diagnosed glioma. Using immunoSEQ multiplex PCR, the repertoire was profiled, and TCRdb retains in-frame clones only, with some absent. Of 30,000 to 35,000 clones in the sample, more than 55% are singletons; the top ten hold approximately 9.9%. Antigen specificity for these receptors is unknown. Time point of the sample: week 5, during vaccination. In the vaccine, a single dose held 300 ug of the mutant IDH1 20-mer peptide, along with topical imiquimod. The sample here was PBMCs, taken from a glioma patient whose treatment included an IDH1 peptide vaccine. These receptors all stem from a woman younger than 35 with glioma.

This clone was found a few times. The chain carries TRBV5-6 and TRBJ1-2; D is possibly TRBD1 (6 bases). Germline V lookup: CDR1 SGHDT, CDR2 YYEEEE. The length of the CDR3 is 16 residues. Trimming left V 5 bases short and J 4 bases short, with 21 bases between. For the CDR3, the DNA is TGTGCCAGCAGGAAAACTGAGGGGGATGGTAGCTATGGCTACACCTTC. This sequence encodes CASRKTEGDGSYGYTF. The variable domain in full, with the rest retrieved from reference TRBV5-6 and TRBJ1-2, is DAGVTQSPTHLIKTRGQQVTLRCSPKSGHDTVSWYQQALGQGPQFIFQYYEEEERQRGNFPDRFSGHQFPNYSSELNVNALLLGDSALYLCASRKTEGDGSYGYTFGSGTRLTVV.

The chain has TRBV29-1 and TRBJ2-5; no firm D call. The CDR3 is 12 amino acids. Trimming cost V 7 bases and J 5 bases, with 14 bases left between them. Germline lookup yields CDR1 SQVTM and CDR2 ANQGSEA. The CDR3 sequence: CSAALGTETQYF. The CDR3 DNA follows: TGCAGCGCCGCCCTGGGAACGGAGACCCAGTACTTC.